Here is one T cell receptor beta chain with its context. Its antigen target is currently unknown. The sample holds no much larger clone one base away, and base qualities are not on file. These data come from a study of blood T cell repertoires in COVID-19 (dated by TCRdb to the early 2020s). As for the study more broadly: The collaborator samples originated in the United States, Italy and Spain and spanned the acute and convalescent phases of COVID-19. The material from the prospective study consisted of cDNA or gDNA derived from T cells, B-cell-depleted T cells, or PBMCs. The dataset comprised deeply sampled blood TCRbeta repertoires from subjects exposed to, actively infected with, or recovered from COVID-19. The repertoires were released in a freely available public database intended as a resource for research on the immune response to SARS-CoV-2. The samples were drawn from the first 160 participants of the ongoing ImmuneRACE study and from roughly 1,300 subjects provided by 6 global collaborators. A de-identified subject ID, COVID-19 status, age in years and sex were almost always included in the sample metadata. HLA class I and class II types, where available, came from metadata supplied by the sample provider rather than from assay-based typing.

The paper as a whole reports these results and caveats: Clinical and demographic metadata were provided uncurated, with the amount varying by source and participant.

TCRbeta CDR3 regions were amplified from genomic DNA by means of the immunoSEQ Assay, a bias-controlled multiplex PCR. On the study's bioinformatics: Nucleated cell counts per sample were estimated from amplification of reference gene primers within the assay. To quantify the absolute abundance of each unique TCRbeta CDR3 rearrangement, sequence reads were collapsed and filtered. For each sample, productive Simpson clonality was calculated as the square root of Simpson's diversity index over productive rearrangements. In its TCRdb copy, this immuneACCESS table keeps in-frame sequences only and misses some clones. Where compared with another copy, unresolved V genes explain less than half of these, and the others have no known cause. V, J and clone size are those of that table, while D and trimming were read from the DNA. Here the sample has under 300,000 clones; over 80% occur a single time. Clones ranked in the top ten supply around 1.8% of the sample.

In the prospective study, participants were roughly 18 to 100 years old, resided in approximately 25 geographic areas of the United States, and were enrolled through a virtual design. To assign participants to cohorts, the prospective study relied on clinical history that participants themselves reported in a screening survey and a study questionnaire. Recovered participants in ImmuneRACE Cohort 3 were defined by two consecutive negative NP/OP PCR tests, clearance by a healthcare professional, or resolution of symptoms. In the prospective study, mobile phlebotomists collected whole blood, serum and a nasopharyngeal or oropharyngeal swab from each participant. Over an approximately 2-month period, participants in the prospective study had the option of providing additional blood draws and questionnaires. Before DNA extraction, prospective study blood samples were shipped either frozen or at room temperature.

Cut back by 8 bases and 2 bases, the V and J ends lie 13 bases apart. CDR1 and CDR2, per the germline V gene (reference sequence), are LNHDA and SQIVND. From its cysteine to its phenylalanine, the CDR3 spans 14 amino acids. Only CDR3 DNA is held: 42 bases, read in frame from base 1. This TCR was recovered from a woman aged 18-29 years who had recovered from COVID-19. Sequencing was performed on PBMCs or T cells enriched from blood (not recorded which). The chain links TRBV19 with TRBJ1-3, with no D gene named confidently. The CDR3 corresponds to CASSAGPTGNTIYF. The base sequence is TGTGCCAGTTCCGCGGGTCCCACTGGAAACACCATATATTTT.